Following are 5 T cell receptor beta chains from one sample sequenced in a study of CD8+ T cells in alopecia areata. The treatment denotes: oral pan-JAK inhibitor, 5-10 mg twice daily. Following RNA extraction, reverse transcription yielded cDNA that acted as the sequencing template. Assay used: immunoSEQ multiplex PCR; TCRdb lists only in-frame clones, some missing. The sample records 270,000 or so clones, roughly 50% being singletons. Sequencing was performed on CD4+ T cells sorted from blood, taken at week 24, from a patient treated with tofacitinib. These receptors all come from a human donor with alopecia areata.

This clone was seen a few times. CDR3: CASSLTGDGYTF. Written as DNA, the CDR3 is TGTGCCAGCAGCTTGACAGGGGATGGCTACACCTTC. The rearrangement joins TRBV6-1 to TRBJ1-2, with TRBD1 matching over 8 bases. This CDR3 has 12 amino acids. CDR1 is MNHNS, CDR2 SASEGT, per germline. V trimming: 6 bases; J trimming: 6 bases; junction bases outside the gene matches: 3.

A few counts support this clone. The chain has TRBV29-1 and TRBJ1-1; possible D gene TRBD1, 5 bases. V gave up 3 bases and J gave up 5 bases, with 13 bases separating them. Germline lookup yields CDR1 SQVTM and CDR2 ANQGSEA. This CDR3 is built from 13 residues. The CDR3 loop reads CSVDRAPGTEAFF. CDR3 DNA: TGCAGCGTTGATAGGGCCCCAGGGACTGAAGCTTTCTTT.

The chain couples TRBV6-5 to TRBJ1-2; D possibly corresponds to TRBD1 (6 bases). V gave up 6 bases and J gave up 3 bases, with 11 bases separating them. Germline CDR1 and CDR2: MNHEY and SVGAGI. The CDR3 spans 13 residues. CDR3 DNA: TGTGCCAGCAGATCAAAGGGGGACTATGGCTACACCTTC. Translated, it gives CASRSKGDYGYTF.

This clone has a single count. The chain carries TRBV27 and TRBJ2-5; D ambiguous. The CDR3 extends over 14 amino acids. Trimming left V 5 bases short and J 9 bases short, with 19 bases between. The germline gives CDR1 MNHEY, CDR2 SMNVEV (reference sequence). The CDR3 protein is CASSPNLDRPAQYF. The CDR3 DNA reads as TGTGCCAGCAGTCCCAATCTTGACCGTCCGGCCCAGTACTTC.

The chain employs TRBV2 and TRBJ2-1; TRBD1 is a possible D gene (6 bases). Per the germline V gene, CDR1 is SNHLY and CDR2 is FYNNEI. This CDR3 is built from 12 residues. V lost 3 bases and J 10 bases, leaving 10 bases between the germline ends. The CDR3 loop reads CASSEAGVEQFF. The CDR3 DNA reads TGTGCCAGCAGTGAGGCAGGGGTCGAGCAGTTCTTC.